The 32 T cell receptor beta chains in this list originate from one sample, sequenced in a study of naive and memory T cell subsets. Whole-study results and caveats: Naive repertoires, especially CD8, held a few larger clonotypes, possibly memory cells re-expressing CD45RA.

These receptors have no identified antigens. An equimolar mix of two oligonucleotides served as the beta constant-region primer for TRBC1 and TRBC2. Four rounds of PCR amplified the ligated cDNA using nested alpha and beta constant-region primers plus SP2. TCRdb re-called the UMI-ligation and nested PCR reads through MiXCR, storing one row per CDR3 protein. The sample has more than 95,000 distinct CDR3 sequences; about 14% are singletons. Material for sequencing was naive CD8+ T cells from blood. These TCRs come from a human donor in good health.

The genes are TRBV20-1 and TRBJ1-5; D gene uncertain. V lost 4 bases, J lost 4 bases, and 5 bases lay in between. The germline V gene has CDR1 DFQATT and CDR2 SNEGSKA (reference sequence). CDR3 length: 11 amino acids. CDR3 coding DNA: TGCAGTGCTACGGCTAATCAGCCCCAGCATTTT. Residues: CSATANQPQHF.

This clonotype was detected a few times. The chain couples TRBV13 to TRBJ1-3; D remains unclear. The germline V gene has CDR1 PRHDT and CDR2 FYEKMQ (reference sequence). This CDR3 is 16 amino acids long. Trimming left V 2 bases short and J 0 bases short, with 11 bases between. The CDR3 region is CASSLTLQDSGNTIYF. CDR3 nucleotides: TGTGCCAGCAGCTTAACCCTCCAGGACTCTGGAAACACCATATATTTT.

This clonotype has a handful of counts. CDR3 sequence reads: CASSPSWEPNSPLHF. The DNA of the CDR3 is TGTGCCAGCAGCCCATCCTGGGAACCTAATTCACCCCTCCACTTT. The V and J genes are TRBV28 and TRBJ1-6, with unresolved D. CDR3 length: 15 residues. Germline values: CDR1 MDHEN, CDR2 SYDVKM. Trimming shortened V by 6 bases and J by 6 bases, and 15 bases separated the two germline ends.

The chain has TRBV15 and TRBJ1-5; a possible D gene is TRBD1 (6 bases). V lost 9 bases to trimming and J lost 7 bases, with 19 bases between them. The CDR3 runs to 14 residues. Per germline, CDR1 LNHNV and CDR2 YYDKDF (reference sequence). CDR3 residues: CATNSRGGHQPQHF. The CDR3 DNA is TGTGCCACTAACTCTAGGGGGGGGCACCAGCCCCAGCATTTT.

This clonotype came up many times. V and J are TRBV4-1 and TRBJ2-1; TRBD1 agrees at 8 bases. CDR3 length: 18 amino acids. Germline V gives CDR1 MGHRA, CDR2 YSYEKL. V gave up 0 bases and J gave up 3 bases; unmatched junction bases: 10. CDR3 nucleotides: TGCGCCAGCAGCCAAGACGCTGGACAGGGCTTAGGCTACAATGAGCAGTTCTTC. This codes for CASSQDAGQGLGYNEQFF.

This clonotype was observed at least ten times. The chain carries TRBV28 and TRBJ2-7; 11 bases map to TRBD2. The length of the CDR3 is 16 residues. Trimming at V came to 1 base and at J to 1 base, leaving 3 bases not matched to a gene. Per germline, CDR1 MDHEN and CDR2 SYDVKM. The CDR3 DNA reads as TGTGCCAGCAGTTTATTGACTAGCGGGGCATCCTACGAGCAGTACTTC. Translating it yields CASSLLTSGASYEQYF.

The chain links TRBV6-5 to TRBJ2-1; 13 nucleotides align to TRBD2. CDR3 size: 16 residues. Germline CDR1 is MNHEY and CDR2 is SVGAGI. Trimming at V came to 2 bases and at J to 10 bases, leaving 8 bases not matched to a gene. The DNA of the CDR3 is TGTGCCAGCAGTTACGGGACTAGCGGGAAATGGGGAGAGCAGTTCTTC. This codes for CASSYGTSGKWGEQFF.

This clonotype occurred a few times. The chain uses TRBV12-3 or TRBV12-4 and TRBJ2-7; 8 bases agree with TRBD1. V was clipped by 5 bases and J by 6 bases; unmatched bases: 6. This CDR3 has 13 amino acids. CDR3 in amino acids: CASSDRGLGEQYF. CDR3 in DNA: TGTGCCAGCAGTGACAGGGGCCTTGGCGAGCAGTACTTC.

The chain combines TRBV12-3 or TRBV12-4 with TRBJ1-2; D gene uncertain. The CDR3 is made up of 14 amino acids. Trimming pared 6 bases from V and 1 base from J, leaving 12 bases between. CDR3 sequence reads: CASSPGENNYGYTF. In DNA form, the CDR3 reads TGTGCCAGCAGCCCCGGGGAGAATAACTATGGCTACACCTTC.

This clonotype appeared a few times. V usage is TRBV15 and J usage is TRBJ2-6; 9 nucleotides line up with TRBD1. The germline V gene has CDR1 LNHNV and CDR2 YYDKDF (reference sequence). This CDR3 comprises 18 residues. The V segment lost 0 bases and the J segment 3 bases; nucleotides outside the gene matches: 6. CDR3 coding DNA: TGTGCCACCAGCAGAGACCGGGACAGGGTGAATGGGGCCAACGTCCTGACTTTC. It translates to CATSRDRDRVNGANVLTF.

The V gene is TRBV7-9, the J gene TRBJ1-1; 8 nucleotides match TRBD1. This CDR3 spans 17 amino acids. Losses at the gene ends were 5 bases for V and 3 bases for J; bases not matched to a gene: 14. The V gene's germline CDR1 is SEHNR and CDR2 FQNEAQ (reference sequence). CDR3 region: CASSPITGGIGDTEAFF. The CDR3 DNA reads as TGTGCCAGCAGCCCTATCACAGGGGGGATAGGGGACACTGAAGCTTTCTTT.

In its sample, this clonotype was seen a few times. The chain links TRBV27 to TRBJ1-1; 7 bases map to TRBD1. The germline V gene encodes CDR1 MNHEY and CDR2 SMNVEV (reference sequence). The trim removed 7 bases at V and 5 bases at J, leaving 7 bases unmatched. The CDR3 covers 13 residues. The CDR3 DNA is TGTGCCAGCAAGTGGCAGGGGGGTACTGAAGCTTTCTTT. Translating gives CASKWQGGTEAFF.

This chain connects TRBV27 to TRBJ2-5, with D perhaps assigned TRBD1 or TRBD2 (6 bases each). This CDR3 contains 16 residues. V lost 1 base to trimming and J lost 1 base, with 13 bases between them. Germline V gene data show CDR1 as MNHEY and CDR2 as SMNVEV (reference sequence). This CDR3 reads CASSLWGASLQETQYF. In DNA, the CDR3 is TGTGCCAGCAGTTTATGGGGGGCTTCCCTCCAAGAGACCCAGTACTTC.

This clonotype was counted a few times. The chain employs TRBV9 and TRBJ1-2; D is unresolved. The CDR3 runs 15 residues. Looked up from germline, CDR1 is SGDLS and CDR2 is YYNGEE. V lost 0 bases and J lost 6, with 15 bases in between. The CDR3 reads CASSVVAAAPDGYTF. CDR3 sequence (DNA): TGTGCCAGCAGCGTAGTGGCGGCGGCACCTGATGGCTACACCTTC.

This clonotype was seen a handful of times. The CDR3 DNA sequence: TGCGCCAGCAGCTTGGATCGGGAGACCCAGTACTTC. Residues: CASSLDRETQYF. The chain is built from TRBV5-1 and TRBJ2-5; D not resolved. From germline, CDR1 is SGHRS and CDR2 YFSETQ. This CDR3 comprises 12 residues. The ends were cut back, 0 bases at V and 5 bases at J, with 5 bases in the middle.

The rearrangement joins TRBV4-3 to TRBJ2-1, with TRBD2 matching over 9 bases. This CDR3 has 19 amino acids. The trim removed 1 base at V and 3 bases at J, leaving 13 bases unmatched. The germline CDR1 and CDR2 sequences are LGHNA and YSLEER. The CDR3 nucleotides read TGCGCCAGCAGCCAAGTCTGGGGATTAGCGGGAGAGGGCTACAATGAGCAGTTCTTC. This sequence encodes CASSQVWGLAGEGYNEQFF.

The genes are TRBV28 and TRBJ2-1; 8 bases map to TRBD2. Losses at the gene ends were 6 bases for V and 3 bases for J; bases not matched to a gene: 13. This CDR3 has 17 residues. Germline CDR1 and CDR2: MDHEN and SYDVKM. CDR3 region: CASRGRVGGVSYNEQFF. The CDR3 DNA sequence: TGTGCCAGCAGGGGACGCGTCGGGGGGGTCAGCTACAATGAGCAGTTCTTC.

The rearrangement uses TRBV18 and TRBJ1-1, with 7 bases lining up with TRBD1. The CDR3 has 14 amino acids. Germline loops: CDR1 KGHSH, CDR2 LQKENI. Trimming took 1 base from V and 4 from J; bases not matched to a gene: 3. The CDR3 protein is CASSPLQGTTEAFF. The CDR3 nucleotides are TGTGCCAGCTCACCACTACAGGGGACCACTGAAGCTTTCTTT.

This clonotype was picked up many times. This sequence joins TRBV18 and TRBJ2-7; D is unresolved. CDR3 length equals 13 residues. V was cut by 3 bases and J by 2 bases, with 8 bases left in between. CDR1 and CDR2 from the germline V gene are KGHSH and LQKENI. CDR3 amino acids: CASSPPGAYEQYF. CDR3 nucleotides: TGTGCCAGCTCACCCCCGGGCGCCTACGAGCAGTACTTC.

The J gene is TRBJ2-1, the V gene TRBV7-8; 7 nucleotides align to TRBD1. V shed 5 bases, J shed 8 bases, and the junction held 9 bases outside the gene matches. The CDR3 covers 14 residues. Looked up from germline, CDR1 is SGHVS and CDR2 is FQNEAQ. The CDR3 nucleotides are TGTGCCAGCAGCGCCATACTAGGGGGCGATGAGCAGTTCTTC. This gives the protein CASSAILGGDEQFF.

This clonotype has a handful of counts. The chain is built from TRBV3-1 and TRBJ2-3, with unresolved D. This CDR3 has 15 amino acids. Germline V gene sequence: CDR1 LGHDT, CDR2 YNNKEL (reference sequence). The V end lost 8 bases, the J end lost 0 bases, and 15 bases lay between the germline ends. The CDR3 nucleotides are TGTGCCAGCCAATGGGCTACTTCTAGCACAGATACGCAGTATTTT. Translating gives CASQWATSSTDTQYF.

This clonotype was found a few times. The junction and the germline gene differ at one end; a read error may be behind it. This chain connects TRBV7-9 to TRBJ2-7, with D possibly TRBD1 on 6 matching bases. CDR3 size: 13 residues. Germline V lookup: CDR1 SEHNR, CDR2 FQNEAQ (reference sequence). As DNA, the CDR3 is TGTGCCAGCAGCCCCAGGGGCTCCAACGAGCAGTACTTC. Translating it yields CASSPRGSNEQYF.

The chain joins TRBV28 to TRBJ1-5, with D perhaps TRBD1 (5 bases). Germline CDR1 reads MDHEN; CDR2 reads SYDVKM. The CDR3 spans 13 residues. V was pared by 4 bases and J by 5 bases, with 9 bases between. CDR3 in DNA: TGTGCCAGCAGTTCGAGGGGAGATCAGCCCCAGCATTTT. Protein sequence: CASSSRGDQPQHF.

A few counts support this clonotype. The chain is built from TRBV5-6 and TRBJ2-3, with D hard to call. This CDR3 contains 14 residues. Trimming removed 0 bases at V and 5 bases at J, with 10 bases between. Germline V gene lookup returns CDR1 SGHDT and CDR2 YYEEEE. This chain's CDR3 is CASSLALSGDTQYF. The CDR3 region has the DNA TGTGCCAGCAGCTTGGCTCTTTCCGGAGATACGCAGTATTTT.

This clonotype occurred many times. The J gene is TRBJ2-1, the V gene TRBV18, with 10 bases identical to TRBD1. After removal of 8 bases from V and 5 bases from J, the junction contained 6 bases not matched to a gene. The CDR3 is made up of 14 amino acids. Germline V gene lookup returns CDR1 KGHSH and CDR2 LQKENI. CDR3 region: CASTGTGVNNEQFF. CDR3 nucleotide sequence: TGTGCCAGCACAGGGACAGGGGTAAACAATGAGCAGTTCTTC. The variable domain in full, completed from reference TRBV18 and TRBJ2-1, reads NAGVMQNPRHLVRRRGQEARLRCSPMKGHSHVYWYRQLPEEGLKFMVYLQKENIIDESGMPKERFSAEFPKEGPSILRIQQVVRGDSAAYFCASTGTGVNNEQFFGPGTRLTVL.

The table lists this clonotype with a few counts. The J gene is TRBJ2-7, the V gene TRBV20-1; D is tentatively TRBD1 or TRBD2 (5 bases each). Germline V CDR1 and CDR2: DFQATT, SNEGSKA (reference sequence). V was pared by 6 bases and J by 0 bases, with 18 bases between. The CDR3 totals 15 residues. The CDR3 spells CSALRDRKSSYEQYF. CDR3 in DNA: TGCAGTGCGCTCCGGGACCGCAAGAGCTCCTACGAGCAGTACTTC.

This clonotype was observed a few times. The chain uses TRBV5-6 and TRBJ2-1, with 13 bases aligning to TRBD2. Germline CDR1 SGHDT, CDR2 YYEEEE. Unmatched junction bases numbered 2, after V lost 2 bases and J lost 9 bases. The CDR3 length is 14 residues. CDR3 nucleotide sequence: TGTGCCAGCAGCTTCGGGACTAGCGGGGCTGAGCAGTTCTTC. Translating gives CASSFGTSGAEQFF. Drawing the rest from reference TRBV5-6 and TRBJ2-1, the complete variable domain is DAGVTQSPTHLIKTRGQQVTLRCSPKSGHDTVSWYQQALGQGPQFIFQYYEEEERQRGNFPDRFSGHQFPNYSSELNVNALLLGDSALYLCASSFGTSGAEQFFGPGTRLTVL.

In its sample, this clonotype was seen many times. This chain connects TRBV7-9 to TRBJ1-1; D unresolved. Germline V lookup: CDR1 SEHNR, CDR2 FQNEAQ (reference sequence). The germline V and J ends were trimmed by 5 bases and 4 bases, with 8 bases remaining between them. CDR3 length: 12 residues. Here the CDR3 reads CASSPPGTEAFF. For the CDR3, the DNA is TGTGCCAGCAGCCCACCGGGCACTGAAGCTTTCTTT.

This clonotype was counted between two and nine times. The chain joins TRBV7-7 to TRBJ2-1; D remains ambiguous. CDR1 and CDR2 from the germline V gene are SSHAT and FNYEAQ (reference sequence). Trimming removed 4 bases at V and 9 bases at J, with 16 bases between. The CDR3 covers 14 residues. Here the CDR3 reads CASSSKTPPSEQFF. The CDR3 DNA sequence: TGTGCCAGCAGCTCCAAAACTCCGCCAAGTGAGCAGTTCTTC.

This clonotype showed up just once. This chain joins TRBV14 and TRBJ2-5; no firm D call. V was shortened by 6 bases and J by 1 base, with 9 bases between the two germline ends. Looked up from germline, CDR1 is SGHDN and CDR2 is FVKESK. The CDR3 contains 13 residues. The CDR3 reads CASRGKTQETQYF. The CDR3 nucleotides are TGTGCCAGCAGGGGGAAGACCCAAGAGACCCAGTACTTC.

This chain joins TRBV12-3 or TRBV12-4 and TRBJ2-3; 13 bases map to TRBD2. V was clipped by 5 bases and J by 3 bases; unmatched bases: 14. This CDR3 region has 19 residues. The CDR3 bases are TGTGCCAGCAGTGCCCGACTAGCGGGAGGTACTTCCGAAACAGATACGCAGTATTTT. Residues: CASSARLAGGTSETDTQYF.

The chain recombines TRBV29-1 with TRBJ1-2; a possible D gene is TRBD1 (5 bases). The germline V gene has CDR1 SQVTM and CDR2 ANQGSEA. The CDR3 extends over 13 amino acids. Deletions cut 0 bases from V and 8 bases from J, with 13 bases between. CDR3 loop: CSVEDQGVWGYTF. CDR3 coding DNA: TGCAGCGTTGAAGATCAAGGGGTGTGGGGCTACACCTTC.